This T cell receptor (beta chain) was observed in a study of T-cell reconstitution after alpha-beta-depleted transplantation in children. Study-wide points: In some patients, recipient T cells and intrathymic progenitors surviving conditioning explained high day-60 diversity. One year post-transplant, T-cell counts and diversity were largely derived from T cells produced anew.

Note on this clonotype: Its target is not known.

The CDR3 totals 15 residues. V lost 4 bases and J 0 bases, leaving 11 bases between the germline ends. CDR1 and CDR2 from the germline V gene are SGHRS and YFSETQ. For TCRbeta, the library was prepared with unique molecular identifiers. TCRdb reprocessed the PCR reads via MiXCR and lists one record per CDR3 protein. The data hold 440,000 or so distinct CDR3 sequences, with 43% observed a single time. Sample: PBMCs, taken before TCRalphabeta/CD19-depleted stem cell transplant. The chain combines TRBV5-1 with TRBJ1-3; maybe TRBD1 (5 bases). The TCR sequence derives from a girl between 2 and 10 years old with aplastic anemia, due to receive a stem cell transplant. This chain's CDR3 is CASSPGPLSGNTIYF. The CDR3 DNA sequence: TGCGCCAGCAGCCCGGGACCCCTCTCTGGAAACACCATATATTTT.